These T cell receptor beta chains were read from a single sample in a study of blood T cell repertoires in COVID-19. Here immunoSEQ multiplex PCR was the method, and the copy in TCRdb shows in-frame clones only, minus some. Counted here are roughly 390,000 clones, 87% occurring once; the ten biggest clones make up 10%. The sequenced sample was peripheral blood. The receptors come from a woman aged 25-40 years with COVID-19, enrolled during active disease. Both conserved end residues are part of each CDR3. Each record gives: clone size, J gene, D gene, V gene, CDR3 DNA, CDR3 protein. D genes are given only for firm matches. The size entry is marked missing in some rows and otherwise reads once, few, many or a size class.

clone_size: NA
j_call: TRBJ2-7
d_call: NA
v_call: TRBV9
cdr3_nt: TGTGCCAGCGCGGGACTCAACTACGAGCAGTACTTC
cdr3_aa: CASAGLNYEQYF

clone_size: NA
j_call: TRBJ2-7
d_call: NA
v_call: TRBV5-4
cdr3_nt: TGTGCCAGCAGCTCCCACGGCGGGACCTACGAGCAGTACTTC
cdr3_aa: CASSSHGGTYEQYF

clone_size: NA
j_call: TRBJ2-5
d_call: TRBD2
v_call: TRBV24-1
cdr3_nt: TGTGCCACCAGTGACCCGGGGGGGGGAACGGTCGAGACCCAGTACTTC
cdr3_aa: CATSDPGGGTVETQYF

clone_size: few
j_call: TRBJ2-1
d_call: TRBD1
v_call: TRBV16
cdr3_nt: TGTGCCAGCACTGGGACAGACAATGAGCAGTTCTTC
cdr3_aa: CASTGTDNEQFF

clone_size: NA
j_call: TRBJ2-1
d_call: TRBD2
v_call: TRBV5-1
cdr3_nt: TGCGCCAGCAGCTTGGCCTCTAGCGGGTGGGGCAATGAGCAGTTCTTC
cdr3_aa: CASSLASSGWGNEQFF

clone_size: NA
j_call: TRBJ2-2
d_call: TRBD1
v_call: TRBV19
cdr3_nt: TGTGCCAGTAGTTTTAGACAGGGGAACACCGGGGAGCTGTTTTTT
cdr3_aa: CASSFRQGNTGELFF

clone_size: NA
j_call: TRBJ1-1
d_call: NA
v_call: TRBV10-3
cdr3_nt: TGTGCCATTGGAGGAATTAACACTGAAGCTTTCTTT
cdr3_aa: CAIGGINTEAFF

clone_size: NA
j_call: TRBJ2-2
d_call: TRBD2
v_call: TRBV11-2
cdr3_nt: TGTGCCAGCAGCTTAATTAGCGGGACGAACACCGGGGAGCTGTTTTTT
cdr3_aa: CASSLISGTNTGELFF

clone_size: NA
j_call: TRBJ1-1
d_call: TRBD1
v_call: TRBV18
cdr3_nt: TGTGCCAGCTTCCCAACAGGGGTAAACACTGAAGCTTTCTTT
cdr3_aa: CASFPTGVNTEAFF

clone_size: NA
j_call: TRBJ2-1
d_call: TRBD1
v_call: TRBV2
cdr3_nt: TGTGCCAGCAGGGGGGATCCCGGGACAGGGGCCTACAATGAGCAGTTCTTC
cdr3_aa: CASRGDPGTGAYNEQFF

clone_size: NA
j_call: TRBJ2-5
d_call: TRBD1
v_call: TRBV9
cdr3_nt: TGTGCCAGCAGCGTAGGGTCGGGACAGCAAGAGACCCAGTACTTC
cdr3_aa: CASSVGSGQQETQYF

clone_size: NA
j_call: TRBJ2-1
d_call: TRBD2
v_call: TRBV9
cdr3_nt: TGTGCCAGCAGCGACTCGCTGACTAGCGGGGCCTGCCCGGAGCAGTTCTTC
cdr3_aa: CASSDSLTSGACPEQFF

clone_size: once
j_call: TRBJ2-7
d_call: NA
v_call: TRBV3-1/TRBV3-2
cdr3_nt: TGTGCCAGCAGCCAAGCTAGTGGGGGCGCCTACGAGCAGTACTTC
cdr3_aa: CASSQASGGAYEQYF

clone_size: NA
j_call: TRBJ2-3
d_call: NA
v_call: TRBV18
cdr3_nt: TGTGCCAGCTCCCCTAGTCGTGGAGATACGCAGTATTTT
cdr3_aa: CASSPSRGDTQYF

clone_size: NA
j_call: TRBJ2-7
d_call: TRBD1
v_call: TRBV19
cdr3_nt: TGTGCCAGTAGTATCGCCTCCGGGACAGGGCGCCACGAGCAGTACTTC
cdr3_aa: CASSIASGTGRHEQYF

clone_size: NA
j_call: TRBJ2-2
d_call: NA
v_call: TRBV11-1
cdr3_nt: TGTGCCAGCAGATCCCCGAATAGGGGCGCCGGGGAGCTGTTTTTT
cdr3_aa: CASRSPNRGAGELFF

clone_size: once
j_call: TRBJ2-7
d_call: NA
v_call: TRBV28
cdr3_nt: TGTGCCAGCAGACTCGGGACTTTTAACTCCTACGAGCAGTACTTC
cdr3_aa: CASRLGTFNSYEQYF

clone_size: few
j_call: TRBJ2-7
d_call: TRBD2
v_call: TRBV5-8
cdr3_nt: TGTGCCAGCACCCGGGGGGACTCTTCCTACGAGCAGTACTTC
cdr3_aa: CASTRGDSSYEQYF

clone_size: NA
j_call: TRBJ2-2
d_call: TRBD2
v_call: TRBV7-6
cdr3_nt: TGTGCCAGCAGCCCCGGACTAGCGGGAGTGACCGGGGAGCTGTTTTTT
cdr3_aa: CASSPGLAGVTGELFF

clone_size: NA
j_call: TRBJ1-1
d_call: NA
v_call: TRBV14
cdr3_nt: TGTGCCAGCAGCCAAATACAGGGCCCGAACACTGAAGCTTTCTTT
cdr3_aa: CASSQIQGPNTEAFF

clone_size: NA
j_call: TRBJ2-2
d_call: NA
v_call: TRBV4-3
cdr3_nt: TGCGCCAGCAGCCAAGACCCCGGTCTAGCCATCGGGGAGCTGTTTTTT
cdr3_aa: CASSQDPGLAIGELFF

clone_size: NA
j_call: TRBJ2-3
d_call: NA
v_call: TRBV5-1
cdr3_nt: TGCGCCAGCAGCTTTGGGCAGATTACAGATACGCAGTATTTT
cdr3_aa: CASSFGQITDTQYF

clone_size: once
j_call: TRBJ2-7
d_call: TRBD2
v_call: TRBV3-1/TRBV3-2
cdr3_nt: TGTGCCAGCAGCCACTCTAGCGGTTCCTACGAGCAGTACTTC
cdr3_aa: CASSHSSGSYEQYF

clone_size: NA
j_call: TRBJ2-1
d_call: TRBD2
v_call: TRBV12-5
cdr3_nt: TGTGCTTCCGGGACTAGCGGGAGAGATGAGCAGTTCTTC
cdr3_aa: CASGTSGRDEQFF

clone_size: NA
j_call: TRBJ2-1
d_call: NA
v_call: TRBV4-1
cdr3_nt: TGCGCCAGCAGCCAACTAGTGGTCAATGAGCAGTTCTTC
cdr3_aa: CASSQLVVNEQFF

clone_size: NA
j_call: TRBJ2-5
d_call: NA
v_call: TRBV2
cdr3_nt: TGTGCCAGCAGTGAAGCGCTTGCTCGGGGCCAAGAGACCCAGTACTTC
cdr3_aa: CASSEALARGQETQYF

clone_size: once
j_call: TRBJ1-1
d_call: TRBD1
v_call: TRBV4-3
cdr3_nt: TGCGCCAGCAGCCAAGAACAGGGGGCGAACACTGAAGCTTTCTTT
cdr3_aa: CASSQEQGANTEAFF

clone_size: NA
j_call: TRBJ2-5
d_call: NA
v_call: TRBV4-2
cdr3_nt: TGTGCCAGCAGCCCCGGGACAAGGCAGTACTTC
cdr3_aa: CASSPGTRQYF

clone_size: NA
j_call: TRBJ1-4
d_call: TRBD1
v_call: TRBV3-1/TRBV3-2
cdr3_nt: TGTGCCAGCAGCCCCGGGACAGCGAATGAAAAACTGTTTTTT
cdr3_aa: CASSPGTANEKLFF

clone_size: NA
j_call: TRBJ2-7
d_call: NA
v_call: TRBV6-5
cdr3_nt: TGTGCCAGCAGTCGGGGGAGCCCTCGCGAGCAGTACTTC
cdr3_aa: CASSRGSPREQYF

clone_size: once
j_call: TRBJ2-7
d_call: NA
v_call: TRBV6-5
cdr3_nt: TGTGCCAGCAGCTCCAGGGCCGAGCCATCCTACGAGCAGTACTTC
cdr3_aa: CASSSRAEPSYEQYF

clone_size: NA
j_call: TRBJ2-7
d_call: NA
v_call: TRBV5-3
cdr3_nt: TGTGCCAGAAGCTCCCCAGGGGTGGACAGGAGAGGGGGGAACTTTTACGAGCAGTACTTC
cdr3_aa: CARSSPGVDRRGGNFYEQYF

clone_size: NA
j_call: TRBJ2-5
d_call: TRBD2
v_call: TRBV10-3
cdr3_nt: TGTGCCATCACTCCTAGCGGGATGCTAGAGACCCAGTACTTC
cdr3_aa: CAITPSGMLETQYF

clone_size: few
j_call: TRBJ1-6
d_call: TRBD1
v_call: TRBV28
cdr3_nt: TGTGCCAGCAGTTCGGGACAGGGGGGTTCACCCCTCCACTTT
cdr3_aa: CASSSGQGGSPLHF

clone_size: NA
j_call: TRBJ2-3
d_call: NA
v_call: TRBV11-3
cdr3_nt: TGTGCCAGCAGCTTCCAGGGCACAGATACGCAGTATTTT
cdr3_aa: CASSFQGTDTQYF

clone_size: NA
j_call: TRBJ2-1
d_call: NA
v_call: TRBV27
cdr3_nt: TGTGCCAGCAGCCCCCTCGGGAGTAGGCCCTCCTACAATGAGCAGTTCTTC
cdr3_aa: CASSPLGSRPSYNEQFF

clone_size: NA
j_call: TRBJ2-2
d_call: NA
v_call: TRBV4-2
cdr3_nt: TGTGCCAGCAGCCAAGATCAGGGACTCCGGGCCGGGGAGCTGTTTTTT
cdr3_aa: CASSQDQGLRAGELFF

clone_size: NA
j_call: TRBJ2-1
d_call: NA
v_call: TRBV19
cdr3_nt: TGTGCCAGTAGTATCGCCCTGACTAGTAACAATGAGCAGTTCTTC
cdr3_aa: CASSIALTSNNEQFF

clone_size: NA
j_call: TRBJ2-5
d_call: NA
v_call: TRBV10-3
cdr3_nt: TGTGCCATCAGTGAGTACAGGGACCAAGAGACCCAGTACTTC
cdr3_aa: CAISEYRDQETQYF

clone_size: NA
j_call: TRBJ2-7
d_call: TRBD1
v_call: TRBV11-2
cdr3_nt: TGTGCCAGCAGCCCCGACAGGGGTGGGCAGTACTTC
cdr3_aa: CASSPDRGGQYF

clone_size: NA
j_call: TRBJ2-3
d_call: NA
v_call: TRBV29-1
cdr3_nt: TGCAGCGTTGGTGGCGGTAGCACAGATACGCAGTATTTT
cdr3_aa: CSVGGGSTDTQYF

clone_size: NA
j_call: TRBJ2-2
d_call: NA
v_call: TRBV24-1
cdr3_nt: TGTGCCACCAGTATGTCCGGGAGTGGGACCGGGGAGCTGTTTTTT
cdr3_aa: CATSMSGSGTGELFF

clone_size: once
j_call: TRBJ2-7
d_call: TRBD2
v_call: TRBV10-1
cdr3_nt: TGCGCCAGCAGTGCGGGACTAGACTACGAGCAGTACTTC
cdr3_aa: CASSAGLDYEQYF

clone_size: NA
j_call: TRBJ2-7
d_call: NA
v_call: TRBV3-1/TRBV3-2
cdr3_nt: TGTGCCAGCAGCCGCCACAGGGACGAGCAGTACTTC
cdr3_aa: CASSRHRDEQYF

clone_size: NA
j_call: TRBJ1-3
d_call: TRBD1
v_call: TRBV6-1
cdr3_nt: TGTGCCAGCAGTGAAGAAGGGGGCGGTGGAAACACCATATATTTT
cdr3_aa: CASSEEGGGGNTIYF

clone_size: NA
j_call: TRBJ2-3
d_call: TRBD2
v_call: TRBV19
cdr3_nt: TGTGCCAGTAGCCCCACTAGCGGGAGCGGCGATACGCAGTATTTT
cdr3_aa: CASSPTSGSGDTQYF

clone_size: NA
j_call: TRBJ1-2
d_call: TRBD1
v_call: TRBV5-8
cdr3_nt: TGTGCCAGCAGCGCGCGCGCAGGGGGCGTAGGGGGCTACACCTTC
cdr3_aa: CASSARAGGVGGYTF

clone_size: NA
j_call: TRBJ2-3
d_call: NA
v_call: TRBV5-5
cdr3_nt: TGTGCCAGCAGCTTGGGCTCGAGGGATACGCAGTATTTT
cdr3_aa: CASSLGSRDTQYF

clone_size: many
j_call: TRBJ2-5
d_call: NA
v_call: TRBV4-3
cdr3_nt: TGCGCCAGCAGCCAAGATCAGGTACCCCGAGAGACCCAGTACTTC
cdr3_aa: CASSQDQVPRETQYF

clone_size: NA
j_call: TRBJ2-5
d_call: TRBD1
v_call: TRBV27
cdr3_nt: TGTGCCAGCAGTAACAGGGGAGTCGGGGAGACCCAGTACTTC
cdr3_aa: CASSNRGVGETQYF

clone_size: NA
j_call: TRBJ2-1
d_call: NA
v_call: TRBV27
cdr3_nt: TGTGCCAGCAGGACAGGCAGCTCCTACAATGAGCAGTTCTTC
cdr3_aa: CASRTGSSYNEQFF

clone_size: NA
j_call: TRBJ2-2
d_call: NA
v_call: TRBV7-6
cdr3_nt: TGTGCCAGCAGCTTCTGGACTGTGAACACCGGGGAGCTGTTTTTT
cdr3_aa: CASSFWTVNTGELFF